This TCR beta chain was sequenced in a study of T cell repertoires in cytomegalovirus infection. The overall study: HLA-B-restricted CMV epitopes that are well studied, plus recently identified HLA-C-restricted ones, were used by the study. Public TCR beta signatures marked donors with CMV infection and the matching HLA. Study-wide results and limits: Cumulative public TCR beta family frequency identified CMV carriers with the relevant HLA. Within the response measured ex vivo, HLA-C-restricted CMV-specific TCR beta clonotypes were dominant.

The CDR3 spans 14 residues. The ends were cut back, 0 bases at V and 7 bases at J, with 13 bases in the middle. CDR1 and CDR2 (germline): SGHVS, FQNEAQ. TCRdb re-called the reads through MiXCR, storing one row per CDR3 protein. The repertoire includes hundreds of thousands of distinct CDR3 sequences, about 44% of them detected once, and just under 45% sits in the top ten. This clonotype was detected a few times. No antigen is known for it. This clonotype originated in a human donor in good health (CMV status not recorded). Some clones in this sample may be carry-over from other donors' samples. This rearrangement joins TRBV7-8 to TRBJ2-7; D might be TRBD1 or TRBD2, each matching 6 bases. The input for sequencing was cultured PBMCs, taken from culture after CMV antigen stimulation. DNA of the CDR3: TGTGCCAGCAGCTTAGCTTCGGGGGCTTGGGAGCAGTACTTC. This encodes CASSLASGAWEQYF.